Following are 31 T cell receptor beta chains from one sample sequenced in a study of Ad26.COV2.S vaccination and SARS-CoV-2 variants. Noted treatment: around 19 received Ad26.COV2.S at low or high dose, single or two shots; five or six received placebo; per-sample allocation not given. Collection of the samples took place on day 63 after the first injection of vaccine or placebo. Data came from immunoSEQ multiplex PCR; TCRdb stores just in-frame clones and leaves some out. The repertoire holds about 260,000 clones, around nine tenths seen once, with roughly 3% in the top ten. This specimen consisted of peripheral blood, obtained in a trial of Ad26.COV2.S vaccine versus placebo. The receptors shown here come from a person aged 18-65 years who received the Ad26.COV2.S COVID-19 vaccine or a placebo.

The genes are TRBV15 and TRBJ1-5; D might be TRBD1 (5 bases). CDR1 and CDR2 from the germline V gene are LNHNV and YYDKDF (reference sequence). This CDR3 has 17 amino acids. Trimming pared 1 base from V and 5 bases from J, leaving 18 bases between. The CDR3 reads CATSRVLVRVSDQPQHF. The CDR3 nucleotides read TGTGCCACCAGCAGAGTTCTGGTCAGGGTATCGGATCAGCCCCAGCATTTT. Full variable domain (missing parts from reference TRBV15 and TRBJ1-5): DAMVIQNPRYQVTQFGKPVTLSCSQTLNHNVMYWYQQKSSQAPKLLFHYYDKDFNNEADTPDNFQSRRPNTSFCFLDIRSPGLGDTAMYLCATSRVLVRVSDQPQHFGDGTRLSIL.

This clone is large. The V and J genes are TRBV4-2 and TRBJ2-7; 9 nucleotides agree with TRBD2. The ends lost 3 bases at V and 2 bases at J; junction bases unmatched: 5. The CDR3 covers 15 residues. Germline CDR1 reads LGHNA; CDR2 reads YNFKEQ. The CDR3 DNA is TGTGCCAGCAGCCAGGGGGTAGCGGGGGCCTACGAGCAGTACTTC. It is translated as CASSQGVAGAYEQYF.

For the CDR3, the DNA is TGTGCCAGCAGCTTAACGGCGGGAGGTTACAATGAGCAGTTCTTC. Encoded protein: CASSLTAGGYNEQFF. The chain links TRBV7-3 to TRBJ2-1; 8 nucleotides line up with TRBD2. V lost 0 bases and J lost 4; bases outside the gene matches: 2. The CDR3 runs to 15 residues. The V gene's germline CDR1 is SGHTA and CDR2 FQGTGA.

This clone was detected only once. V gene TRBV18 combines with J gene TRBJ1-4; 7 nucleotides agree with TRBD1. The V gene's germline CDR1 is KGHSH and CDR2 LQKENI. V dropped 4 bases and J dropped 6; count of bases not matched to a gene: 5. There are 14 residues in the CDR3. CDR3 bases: TGTGCCAGCTCACGCGGGACAGCGTATGAAAAACTGTTTTTT. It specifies CASSRGTAYEKLFF.

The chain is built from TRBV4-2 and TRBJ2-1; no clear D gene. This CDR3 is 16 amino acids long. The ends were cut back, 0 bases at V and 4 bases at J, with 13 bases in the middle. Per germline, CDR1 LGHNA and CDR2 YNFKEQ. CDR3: CASSQDTRSGYNEQFF. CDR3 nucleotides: TGTGCCAGCAGCCAAGATACCAGAAGTGGGTACAATGAGCAGTTCTTC.

The CDR3 sequence: CASSVLSSGADTQYF. CDR3 sequence (DNA): TGTGCCAGCAGCGTTCTCAGTTCCGGCGCAGATACGCAGTATTTT. The chain employs TRBV9 and TRBJ2-3; D is unresolved. The CDR3 totals 15 residues. Between the trimmed V and J ends, which lost 2 bases and 4 bases, there was a span of 14 bases. The germline V gene has CDR1 SGDLS and CDR2 YYNGEE.

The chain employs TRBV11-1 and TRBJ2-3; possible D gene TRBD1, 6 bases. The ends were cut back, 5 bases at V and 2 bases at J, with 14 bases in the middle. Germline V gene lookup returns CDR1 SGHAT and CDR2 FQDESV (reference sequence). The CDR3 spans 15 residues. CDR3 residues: CASSATQGPTDTQYF. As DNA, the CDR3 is TGTGCCAGCAGCGCAACACAGGGCCCCACAGATACGCAGTATTTT.

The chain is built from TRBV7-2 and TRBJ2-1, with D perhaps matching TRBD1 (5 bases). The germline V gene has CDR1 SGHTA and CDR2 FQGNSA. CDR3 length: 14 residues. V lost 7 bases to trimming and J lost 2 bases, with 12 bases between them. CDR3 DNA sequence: TGTGCCAGCACCCTAGGGGTGGCCTACAATGAGCAGTTCTTC. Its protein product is CASTLGVAYNEQFF.

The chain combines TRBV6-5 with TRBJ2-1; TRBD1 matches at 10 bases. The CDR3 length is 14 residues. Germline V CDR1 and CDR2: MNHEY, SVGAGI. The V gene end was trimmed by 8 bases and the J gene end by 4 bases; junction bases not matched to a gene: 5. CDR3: CASGRDRGYNEQFF. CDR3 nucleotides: TGTGCCAGCGGCCGGGACAGGGGTTACAATGAGCAGTTCTTC.

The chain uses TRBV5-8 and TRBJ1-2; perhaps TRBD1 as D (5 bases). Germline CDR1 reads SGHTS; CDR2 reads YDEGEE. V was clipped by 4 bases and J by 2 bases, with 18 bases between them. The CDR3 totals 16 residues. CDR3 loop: CASSPPVAGMNYGYTF. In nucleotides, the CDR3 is TGTGCCAGCAGCCCCCCGGTCGCAGGGATGAACTATGGCTACACCTTC.

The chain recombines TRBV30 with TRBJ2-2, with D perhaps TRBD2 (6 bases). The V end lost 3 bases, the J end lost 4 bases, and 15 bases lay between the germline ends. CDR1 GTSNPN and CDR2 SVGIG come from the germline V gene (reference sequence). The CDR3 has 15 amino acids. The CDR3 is CAWRYGAGGTGELFF. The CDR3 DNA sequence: TGTGCCTGGAGGTACGGAGCCGGGGGCACCGGGGAGCTGTTTTTT.

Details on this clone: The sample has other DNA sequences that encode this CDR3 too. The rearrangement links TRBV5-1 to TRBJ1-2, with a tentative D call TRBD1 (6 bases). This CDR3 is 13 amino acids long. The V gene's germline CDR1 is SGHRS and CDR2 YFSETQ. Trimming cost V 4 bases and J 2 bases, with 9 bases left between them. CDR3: CASSNQGNYGYTF. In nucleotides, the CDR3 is TGCGCCAGCAGCAATCAGGGGAACTATGGCTACACCTTC.

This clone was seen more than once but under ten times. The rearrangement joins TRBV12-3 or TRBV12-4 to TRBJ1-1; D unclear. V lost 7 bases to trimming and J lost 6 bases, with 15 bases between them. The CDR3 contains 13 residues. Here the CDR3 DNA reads TGTGCCAGCAACTCGAAGGGTCTTTCTGAAGCTTTCTTT. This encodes CASNSKGLSEAFF.

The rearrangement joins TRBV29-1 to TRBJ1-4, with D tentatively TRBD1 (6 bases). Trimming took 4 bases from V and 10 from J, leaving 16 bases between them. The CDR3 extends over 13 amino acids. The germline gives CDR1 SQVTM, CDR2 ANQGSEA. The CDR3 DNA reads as TGCAGCGTTGGCACAGGTCTACAGGGAAAACTGTTTTTT. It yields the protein CSVGTGLQGKLFF.

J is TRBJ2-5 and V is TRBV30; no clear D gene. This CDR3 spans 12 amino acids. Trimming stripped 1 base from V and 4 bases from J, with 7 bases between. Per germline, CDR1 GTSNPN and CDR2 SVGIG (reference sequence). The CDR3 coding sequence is TGTGCCTGGAGTGCCCGAAGAGAGACCCAGTACTTC. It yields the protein CAWSARRETQYF.

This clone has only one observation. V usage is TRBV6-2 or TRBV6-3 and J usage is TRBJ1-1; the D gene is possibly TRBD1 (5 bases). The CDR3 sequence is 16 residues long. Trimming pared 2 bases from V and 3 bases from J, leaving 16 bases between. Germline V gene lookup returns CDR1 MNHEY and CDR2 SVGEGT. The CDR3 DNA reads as TGTGCCAGCAGTTACGCCCGAGGGGCGGAGGACACTGAAGCTTTCTTT. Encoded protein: CASSYARGAEDTEAFF.

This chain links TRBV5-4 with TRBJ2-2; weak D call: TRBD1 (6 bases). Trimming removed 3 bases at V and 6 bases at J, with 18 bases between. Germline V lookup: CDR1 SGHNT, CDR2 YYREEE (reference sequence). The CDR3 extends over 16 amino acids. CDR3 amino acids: CASSSRQAGNAGELFF. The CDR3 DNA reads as TGTGCCAGCAGCTCGCGACAGGCCGGTAACGCCGGGGAGCTGTTTTTT.

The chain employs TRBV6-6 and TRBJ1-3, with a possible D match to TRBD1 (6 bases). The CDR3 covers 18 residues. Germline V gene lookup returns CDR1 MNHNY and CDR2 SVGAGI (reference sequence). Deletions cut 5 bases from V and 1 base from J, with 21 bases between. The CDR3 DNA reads TGTGCCAGCAGTCGGTCCCTCCGGGACACAAATTCTGGAAACACCATATATTTT. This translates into CASSRSLRDTNSGNTIYF.

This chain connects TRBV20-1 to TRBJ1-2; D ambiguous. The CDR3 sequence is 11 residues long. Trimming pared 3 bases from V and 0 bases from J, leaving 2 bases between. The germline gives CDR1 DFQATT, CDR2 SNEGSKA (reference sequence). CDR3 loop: CSARSNYGYTF. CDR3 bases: TGCAGTGCTAGGTCTAACTATGGCTACACCTTC.

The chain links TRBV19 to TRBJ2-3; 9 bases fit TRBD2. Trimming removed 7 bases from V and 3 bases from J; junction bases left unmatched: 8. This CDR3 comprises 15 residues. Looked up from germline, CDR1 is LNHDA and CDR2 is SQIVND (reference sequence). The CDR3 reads CASTLAGVITDTQYF. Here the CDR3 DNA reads TGTGCCAGTACCTTAGCGGGAGTTATTACAGATACGCAGTATTTT.

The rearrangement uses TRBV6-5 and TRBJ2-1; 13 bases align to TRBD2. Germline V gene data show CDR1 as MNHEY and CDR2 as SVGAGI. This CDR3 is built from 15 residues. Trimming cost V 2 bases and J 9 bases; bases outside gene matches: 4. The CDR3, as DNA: TGTGCCAGCAGTTACGGCACTAGCGGGGGGGCTGAGCAGTTCTTC. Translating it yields CASSYGTSGGAEQFF.

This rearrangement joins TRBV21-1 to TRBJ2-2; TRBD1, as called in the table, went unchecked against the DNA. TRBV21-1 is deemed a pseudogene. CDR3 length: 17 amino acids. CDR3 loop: CASTLYTQGGDTGELFF. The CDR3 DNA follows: TGTGCCAGCACCCTTTACACTCAGGGTGGAGACACCGGGGAGCTGTTTTTT.

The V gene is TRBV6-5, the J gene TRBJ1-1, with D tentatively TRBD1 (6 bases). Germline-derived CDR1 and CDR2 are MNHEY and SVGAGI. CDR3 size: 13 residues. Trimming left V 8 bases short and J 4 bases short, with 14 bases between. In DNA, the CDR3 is TGTGCCAGCGTACACAGGGTAACCACTGAAGCTTTCTTT. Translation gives CASVHRVTTEAFF.

The CDR3 protein is CASSERTGGGGEKLFF. The CDR3 nucleotides read TGTGCCAGCAGTGAACGGACAGGCGGGGGTGGTGAAAAACTGTTTTTT. The chain has TRBV6-1 and TRBJ1-4; 7 bases match TRBD1. Germline V gene lookup returns CDR1 MNHNS and CDR2 SASEGT. The trim removed 2 bases at V and 7 bases at J, leaving 10 bases unmatched. The CDR3 has 16 amino acids.

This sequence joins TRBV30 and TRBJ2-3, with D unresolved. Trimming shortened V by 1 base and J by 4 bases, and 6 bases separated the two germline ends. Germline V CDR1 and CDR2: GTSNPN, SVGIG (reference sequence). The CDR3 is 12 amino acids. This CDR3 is CAWSALSDTQYF. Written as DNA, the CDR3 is TGTGCCTGGAGTGCCTTATCAGATACGCAGTATTTT.

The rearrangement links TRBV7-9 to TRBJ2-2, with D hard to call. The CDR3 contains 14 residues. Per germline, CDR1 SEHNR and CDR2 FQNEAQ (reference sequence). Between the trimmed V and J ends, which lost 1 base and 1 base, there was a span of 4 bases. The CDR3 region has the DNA TGTGCCAGCAGCTTAGGAGGGAACACCGGGGAGCTGTTTTTT. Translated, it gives CASSLGGNTGELFF.

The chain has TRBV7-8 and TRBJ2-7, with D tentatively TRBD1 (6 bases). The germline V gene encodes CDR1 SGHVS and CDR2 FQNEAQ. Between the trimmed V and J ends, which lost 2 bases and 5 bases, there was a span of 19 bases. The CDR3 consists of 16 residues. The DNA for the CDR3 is TGTGCCAGCAGCTTATCCTTACAGGGTGAGGGTGACGAGCAGTACTTC. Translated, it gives CASSLSLQGEGDEQYF.

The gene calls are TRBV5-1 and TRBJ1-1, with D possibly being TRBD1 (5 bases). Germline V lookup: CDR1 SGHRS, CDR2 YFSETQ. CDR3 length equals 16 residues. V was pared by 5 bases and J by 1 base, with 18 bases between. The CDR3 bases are TGCGCCAGCAGGGGGACCCTACCCCTTCCGAACACTGAAGCTTTCTTT. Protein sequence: CASRGTLPLPNTEAFF.

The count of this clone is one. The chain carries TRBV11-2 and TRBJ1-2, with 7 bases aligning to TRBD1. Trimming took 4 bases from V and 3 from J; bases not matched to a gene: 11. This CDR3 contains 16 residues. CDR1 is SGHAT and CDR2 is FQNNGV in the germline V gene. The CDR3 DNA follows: TGTGCCAGCAGCTGGGGGGTAGCAGGGGGATACTATGGCTACACCTTC. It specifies CASSWGVAGGYYGYTF.

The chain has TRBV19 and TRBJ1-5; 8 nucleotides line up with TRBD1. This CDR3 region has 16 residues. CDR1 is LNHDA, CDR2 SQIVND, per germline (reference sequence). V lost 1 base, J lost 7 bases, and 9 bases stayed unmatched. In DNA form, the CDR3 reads TGTGCCAGTAGTATAGTAGGGCAGGGGGCTCACCAGCCCCAGCATTTT. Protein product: CASSIVGQGAHQPQHF.

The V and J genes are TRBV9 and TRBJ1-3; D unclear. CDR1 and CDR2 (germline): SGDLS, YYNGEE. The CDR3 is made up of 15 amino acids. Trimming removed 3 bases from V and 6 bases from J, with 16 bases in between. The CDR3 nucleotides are TGTGCCAGCAGCGGGACGCAGTCTTGGGAAAACACCATATATTTT. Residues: CASSGTQSWENTIYF.